This record looks at one TCR beta chain sequence and its context. Its antigen target is currently unknown. Within one base of it there is no much larger clone, and no base qualities were kept. Library generation was performed with the immunoSEQ multiplex PCR assay. The multiplex PCR relied on a mix of 60 forward primers for TCR Vbeta segments and 13 reverse primers for TCR Jbeta segments. Amplification of the CDR3 region of rearranged TCR beta genes was performed with a multiplex PCR assay on genomic DNA. Amplified TCR beta libraries were sequenced as 87-base-pair reads on the Illumina HiSeq System. The study's processing was this. In a later analysis, 80 million or so unique TCR beta chains were counted across the 690 or so repertoires, and around 11 million of these chains were shared by at least two donors. Raw reads were error-corrected and collapsed into unique sequences with a nearest-neighbor algorithm that merged closely related sequences to remove PCR and sequencing errors. V, D and J gene segments were assigned by aligning CDR3 sequences to IMGT reference sequences. For a sequence to be retained, a match of at least six nucleotides to both a V gene segment and a J gene segment was required. Rearrangements were classified as productive when the CDR3 lacked stop codons and remained in frame with V and J, and all other rearrangements were classified as non-productive. Following IMGT convention, CDR3 was defined as the stretch from the second conserved V-encoded cysteine up to the conserved J-encoded phenylalanine. The earlier analysis of 587 of the donors excluded sequences that lacked an unambiguous match to a single V gene segment. In an earlier analysis of around 600 of the donors, V segments were called functional above 56.7% productive rearrangements and were called segregating when the between-donor standard deviation exceeded 5%. A statistical classification framework was built for diagnosing cytomegalovirus status from the catalog of TCR beta chain sequences. A later analysis assigned V and J genes by comparing TCR nucleotide sequences with IMGT/GENE-DB human TR gene sequences. In a later analysis, CDR3 sequences and most-parsimonious VDJ recombination scenarios were assigned using the TCRdist pipeline. In a later analysis, every TCR beta chain was defined by the combination of its CDR3 amino acid sequence and its V-gene family, and reads without a unique V-gene family were dropped. To address suspected cross-contamination and a sequencing artifact, a later analysis removed approximately 600 highly shared, low-generation-probability nucleotide sequences. A later analysis calculated a clonal expansion index for each public chain from normalized within-repertoire ranks of inferred template counts. A later analysis computed generation probabilities with a VDJ recombination model fitted to out-of-frame rearrangements, and checked the results against IGoR. Hypergeometric tests were used in a later analysis to score TCR-TCR, TCR-HLA and TCR-CMV co-occurrence, with a repertoire-size bias correction applied to the TCR pairs. In a later analysis, false discovery rates were estimated by permuting HLA or CMV assignments 20 times. In a later analysis, co-occurring TCRs were grouped with DBSCAN, and TCRdist sequence similarity was added when clustering was performed within HLA-allele-positive subsets. For co-occurrence clustering, repertoires with fewer than 30,000 or more than 120,000 public chains were excluded, along with about five repertoires with anomalous nucleotide sharing. Held by TCRdb, this immuneACCESS table contains in-frame sequences only and omits some clones. Under half of the omission traces to an unresolved V gene where checked; the cause of the rest is unknown. V and J calls and clone size are given by that table; D and trimming were obtained from the DNA. Here the sample has about 120,000 clones; roughly 80% occur a single time. The ten largest clones take up roughly 11% of the sample.

The CDR3, cysteine through phenylalanine, is 16 amino acids long. Only CDR3 DNA is held: 48 bases, read in frame from base 1. The record originates from a study of cytomegalovirus exposure and HLA in healthy donors (dated by TCRdb to about 2017). Looking at the study overall: In an earlier analysis of approximately 640 of the donors, 276 Gb of sequence data and 100 million or so unique TCR beta sequences from roughly 190 million T cells were reported. Roughly 300 gigabases of sequencing data and 80 million or so unique TCR sequences were included in an early release covering around 600 HLA-typed donors. Among the roughly 390 genotyped donors, about 83% belonged to the genetic ancestry cluster associated with self-reported Caucasian donors. The study aimed to test whether signatures of past pathogen exposure could be identified by cataloging public T cell receptors. The study profiled the T cell repertoires of fewer than 850 subjects by immunosequencing and related them to cytomegalovirus serostatus. In addition to the first cohort of approximately 670 subjects, a separate validation cohort of 130 or so different subjects was used. To predict cytomegalovirus infection status, the study brought together high-throughput TCR immunosequencing, statistical association of individual TCRs with disease status, and machine learning. To study patterns of TCR occurrence, a later analysis re-analyzed previously published TCR beta repertoires from around 700 donors and added high-resolution HLA genotyping. In the later analysis, no new phenotypic data were used to find candidate immune exposures; instead, reliance was placed on TCR beta sequences and their occurrence across donors. To decide whether each TCR beta V gene segment behaved as functional or pseudogenic, an earlier analysis of approximately 600 of the donors relied on high-throughput TCR beta sequencing. Donor age, sex, ethnicity and CMV serostatus were collected together with the repertoire data. Genome-wide SNP genotypes for about three fifths of the 666 donors were used in a later genetic analysis, which treated that subset as a discovery cohort. All discovery cohort repertoires had been generated on a single sequencing platform. HLA typing included class I and class II loci at four-digit resolution. The number of donors typed differed by locus, with roughly 620-640 for A, B, C, DRB1 and DQB1, approximately 500 for DQA1, over 600 for DPA1, and 450 to 480 for DPB1. About five DR-DQ haplotypes were treated as single units for association and clustering because of strong linkage in the cohort. Across roughly 420 genotyped donors of the cohort, an average of 235,054 unique TCR beta nucleotide sequences per donor were sequenced, and approximately 17% of those sequences were non-productive.

The cohort was made up of 666 healthy bone marrow donors. All cohort members were sampled while nominally healthy, although unrecorded immune exposures were likely present. The donor was CMV seropositive and belonged to the group of 250 to 300 seropositive cohort members. A peripheral blood sample was collected from each donor, and TCR beta sequencing was performed on peripheral blood mononuclear cells. Genomic DNA extraction from the blood cell samples was performed with the Qiagen DNeasy Blood Extraction Kit. General study outcomes and caveats: When HLA alleles, especially DR and DQ, strongly co-occurred, TCR associations were difficult to assign to individual alleles. In an earlier analysis of about 540 of the donors, most TCR beta V segments were observed in productive rearrangements about 90% or about 30% of the time, broadly matching IMGT annotations. A cluster of highly shared sequence variants was judged likely to be a technical artifact of the sequencing pipeline. According to a later genetic analysis, donors in an Asian-associated ancestry cluster had fewer N-insertions in productive TCRs than the roughly 700-donor mean. V-gene and J-gene trimming of TCR beta chains was associated with a missense DCLRE1C variant in a later genetic analysis, and the association was replicated in an independent cohort. The presence/absence analyses assumed that sequencing depth was roughly uniform across donors, and that assumption may not be true. The earlier analysis of about 600 of the donors excluded 15 to 20 rarely observed V segments, including chromosome 9 orphons, because counts were too low. Correlated functional status among segregating V segments might be attributable to linkage disequilibrium, but an unknown experimental factor could not be ruled out. The authors suggested that the approach could potentially be extended to other disease states and immunological phenotypes. Immune exposure information for the cohort was limited to CMV serostatus. A few of the identified cytomegalovirus-associated TCR beta chains were confirmed in vitro to be specific for cytomegalovirus antigens. A further reported finding was that TCR beta sequences accurately predicted the HLA-A and HLA-B alleles for most subjects in the first cohort. Because HLA typing was unavailable for some donors at each locus, only the typed subset was used in association tests. In a later analysis, HLA-associated TCR beta chains showed more clonal expansion and lower generation probabilities than non-associated chains that were equally common. While some public TCRs were present in many individuals, most TCR sequences turned up only very rarely across donors. A later analysis associated 15,000 or so TCR beta sequences with specific HLA alleles at a false discovery rate of 0.05. Cytomegalovirus status was reported to be diagnosed by the classifier with high specificity and sensitivity in both the original and validation cohorts. Most CMV-associated TCR beta chains appeared to be HLA-restricted in a later analysis, and the HLA associations seemed to be driven largely by CMV exposure. In the study, around 150 TCR beta chains were listed as associated with cytomegalovirus. Some IMGT-functional V segments, including TRBV6-2 and TRBV6-3, could not be distinguished by the 87-base-pair reads and were therefore excluded. The cohort was sequenced for TCR beta chains only, and without alpha or paired-chain data the features that could be detected were limited. A later analysis reported that several top co-occurrence clusters appeared linked to parvovirus B19, influenza, CMV and Epstein-Barr virus. A later analysis found that TCR association rates varied across HLA loci, with DRB1 alleles showing the most associated TCRs and HLA-C alleles the fewest.

The rearranged segments are TRBV21-1 and TRBJ1-4; the table calls TRBD1, which could not be checked here. TRBV21-1 is reported as a pseudogene. Material: PBMCs. The sequence was obtained from a man aged 30 to 39 in good health and CMV-seropositive. The sequenced DNA: TGTGCCAGCAGCACTGAGGGAAAGGACAGACCTGAAAAACTGTTTTTT. It specifies CASSTEGKDRPEKLFF.